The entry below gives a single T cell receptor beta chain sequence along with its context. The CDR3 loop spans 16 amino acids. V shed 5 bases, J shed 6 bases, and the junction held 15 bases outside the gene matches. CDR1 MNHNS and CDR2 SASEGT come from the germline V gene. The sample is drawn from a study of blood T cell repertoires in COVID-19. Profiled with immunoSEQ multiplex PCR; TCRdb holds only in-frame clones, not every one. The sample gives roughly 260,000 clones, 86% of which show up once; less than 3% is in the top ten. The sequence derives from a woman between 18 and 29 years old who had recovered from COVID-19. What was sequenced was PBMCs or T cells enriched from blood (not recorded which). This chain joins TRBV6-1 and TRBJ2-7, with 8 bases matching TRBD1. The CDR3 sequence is CASSQGQGPKIGEQYF. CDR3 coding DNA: TGTGCCAGCAGTCAAGGACAGGGACCTAAAATAGGCGAGCAGTACTTC.